These 2 T cell receptor beta chains share one sample of origin, sequenced in a study of cytomegalovirus exposure and HLA in healthy donors. Both 60 Vbeta primers and 13 Jbeta primers went into the PCR. TCRdb's copy holds only in-frame clones and misses some; the assay was immunoSEQ multiplex PCR. This sample has under 250,000 clones; around 78% occur once, and the top ten carry around 0.44%. Sequencing was carried out using PBMCs. The source is a boy younger than 18 in good health and CMV-seronegative.

V and J are TRBV1 and TRBJ2-5; the table's D call of TRBD1 was not tested on the DNA. TRBV1 is a recognized pseudogene. The CDR3 sequence is 16 residues long. The chain's CDR3 is CTSSQEGRITDDRGYF. The CDR3 nucleotides read TGCACCAGCAGCCAAGAAGGACGGATTACGGATGACAGGGGTTACTTC.

The V gene is TRBV5-1, the J gene TRBJ2-5; D uncertain. Germline CDR1 is SGHRS and CDR2 is YFSETQ. This CDR3 spans 12 amino acids. Trimming cost V 1 base and J 4 bases, with 5 bases left between them. The CDR3 sequence: CASSLTRETQYF. The CDR3 bases are TGCGCCAGCAGCTTGACACGAGAGACCCAGTACTTC.